This TCR beta chain was sequenced in a study of blood T cells in healthy people across ages. General study findings and limits: Investigators viewed diversity estimates from one million T cells as underestimates, the study reported. CMV status of donors was not determined, possibly confounding expanded clonotype changes.

Sample-barcoded 5' priming and a J-beta primer mix drove a second PCR of roughly 7 to 11 cycles. TCRdb re-called the 5' RACE reads with MiXCR, one entry per CDR3 protein. The sample carries some 760,000 distinct CDR3 sequences, roughly 25% recorded once. Unmatched junction bases numbered 7, after V lost 3 bases and J lost 4 bases. The germline V gene has CDR1 MDHEN and CDR2 SYDVKM. CDR3 length equals 15 residues. To note about this clonotype: Its antigen is undetermined.

The sample was also linked to a second study, of T cells of mothers and their children.

This clonotype originated in a boy under 18 in good health. Input material: blood. This sequence joins TRBV28 and TRBJ2-7; TRBD2 agrees at 9 bases. CDR3 loop: CASSFLGLAGYEQYF. The CDR3 DNA sequence: TGTGCCAGCAGTTTTCTTGGGCTAGCGGGGTACGAGCAGTACTTC.